The 16 T cell receptor beta chains presented below share a single source sample, sequenced in a study of T cell responses to AZD1222 COVID-19 vaccine. Assay: immunoSEQ multiplex PCR; the TCRdb copy retains only in-frame clones and omits some. The sample has under 80,000 clones; about 91% are singletons. Here the sequenced sample was peripheral blood, taken on day 0 of AZD1222 vaccination. All receptors derive from an adult in good health.

The V gene is TRBV7-6, the J gene TRBJ2-1; no clear D. Trimming shortened V by 2 bases and J by 1 base, and 15 bases separated the two germline ends. This CDR3 is 17 amino acids long. Germline CDR1 is SGHVS and CDR2 is FNYEAQ. CDR3 in DNA: TGTGCCAGCAGCTTAAATTCTCGGGTAGAATCCTACAATGAGCAGTTCTTC. Protein: CASSLNSRVESYNEQFF.

V gene TRBV2 combines with J gene TRBJ2-2; 10 bases are shared with TRBD2. Trimming took 7 bases from V and 4 from J; bases not matched to a gene: 12. The length of the CDR3 is 17 residues. Per germline, CDR1 SNHLY and CDR2 FYNNEI. As DNA, the CDR3 is TGTGCCAGCAATTTAAGCGGGGGGGCAAATCGCACCGGGGAGCTGTTTTTT. Translated: CASNLSGGANRTGELFF.

The chain employs TRBV5-4 and TRBJ1-2; D might be TRBD1 (5 bases). The CDR3 consists of 14 residues. Trimming took off 0 bases at V and 7 bases at J, with 13 bases between the two ends. Germline V gives CDR1 SGHNT, CDR2 YYREEE (reference sequence). CDR3 loop: CASSLEGLLGGYTF. CDR3 nucleotide sequence: TGTGCCAGCAGCTTGGAGGGACTCCTAGGTGGCTACACCTTC.

This clone was seen more than once but under ten times. V is TRBV5-6 and J is TRBJ2-7; tentative D call: TRBD1 (5 bases). This CDR3 region has 15 residues. The germline gives CDR1 SGHDT, CDR2 YYEEEE. The V end lost 4 bases, the J end lost 7 bases, and 21 bases lay between the germline ends. The CDR3 region has the DNA TGTGCCAGCAGCCAATCTGCCTGGCAGGGTGGGGAGCAGTACTTC. Its protein is CASSQSAWQGGEQYF.

The rearrangement joins TRBV6-1 to TRBJ1-2, with D unclear. Trimming took 5 bases from V and 3 from J, leaving 16 bases between them. This CDR3 has 15 amino acids. CDR1 is MNHNS and CDR2 is SASEGT in the germline V gene. The CDR3 nucleotides are TGTGCCAGCAGTAGATCAGGCTCCGGAGACTATGGCTACACCTTC. This sequence encodes CASSRSGSGDYGYTF.

The chain combines TRBV19 with TRBJ1-1, with no clear D. V was trimmed by 3 bases and J by 1 base, leaving 15 bases between them. This CDR3 spans 16 amino acids. CDR1 is LNHDA and CDR2 is SQIVND in the germline V gene (reference sequence). CDR3 sequence (DNA): TGTGCCAGTAGTATCAGGAGCCTTTACTCGAACACTGAAGCTTTCTTT. Translated, it gives CASSIRSLYSNTEAFF.

The chain uses TRBV25-1 and TRBJ2-1; 7 nucleotides line up with TRBD1. The CDR3 is made up of 14 amino acids. CDR1 is MGHDK, CDR2 SYGVNS, per germline. After removal of 4 bases from V and 8 bases from J, the junction contained 8 bases not matched to a gene. CDR3 protein: CASSGSYRGHEQFF. The DNA for the CDR3 is TGTGCCAGCAGTGGAAGCTACAGGGGACATGAGCAGTTCTTC. The variable domain in full, completed from reference TRBV25-1 and TRBJ2-1, reads EADIYQTPRYLVIGTGKKITLECSQTMGHDKMYWYQQDPGMELHLIHYSYGVNSTEKGDLSSESTVSRIRTEHFPLTLESARPSHTSQYLCASSGSYRGHEQFFGPGTRLTVL.

The J gene is TRBJ1-6, the V gene TRBV9, with 8 positions matching TRBD1. Trimming took 4 bases from V and 7 from J; bases not matched to a gene: 7. The germline V gene encodes CDR1 SGDLS and CDR2 YYNGEE. The CDR3 contains 15 residues. Here the CDR3 reads CASSPGQGTNSPLHF. In nucleotides, the CDR3 is TGTGCCAGCAGCCCCGGACAGGGCACAAATTCACCCCTCCACTTT.

V and J are TRBV5-1 and TRBJ2-7; 8 bases agree with TRBD1. Trimming removed 8 bases from V and 5 bases from J; junction bases left unmatched: 9. The CDR3 is 13 amino acids. CDR1 SGHRS and CDR2 YFSETQ come from the germline V gene. The CDR3 sequence: CASTTGAGNEQYF. CDR3 sequence (DNA): TGCGCCAGTACGACAGGGGCAGGCAACGAGCAGTACTTC.

V is TRBV3-1 (or the pseudogene TRBV3-2) and J is TRBJ1-1; unclear D gene. Germline loops: CDR1 LGHDT, CDR2 YNNKEL (reference sequence). The CDR3 contains 11 residues. Trimming removed 6 bases from V and 6 bases from J, with 8 bases in between. DNA of the CDR3: TGTGCCAGCAGAACGGGAGCTGAAGCTTTCTTT. Translating it yields CASRTGAEAFF.

By proportion, this clone is medium-sized. The J gene is TRBJ2-1, the V gene TRBV21-1; TRBD1 was called by the table and not checked on the DNA. TRBV21-1 is noted as a pseudogene. This CDR3 has 13 residues. CDR3 DNA sequence: TGTGCCAGCAGCAAACAGGAAGATCATGAGCAGTTCTTC. Translated: CASSKQEDHEQFF.

The CDR3 nucleotides are TGTGCCAGCAGCGCCGACAGGGGTATCTCTGGAAACACCATATATTTT. Translated: CASSADRGISGNTIYF. This chain connects TRBV9 to TRBJ1-3, with 8 nucleotides matching TRBD1. V shed 3 bases, J shed 0 bases, and the junction held 5 bases outside the gene matches. CDR1 and CDR2 (germline): SGDLS, YYNGEE. The CDR3 is 16 residues long.

There are a few counts of this clone. V is TRBV7-2 and J is TRBJ1-2; 7 bases map to TRBD1. Trimming cost V 1 base and J 4 bases; bases outside gene matches: 12. This CDR3 region has 17 residues. CDR1 SGHTA and CDR2 FQGNSA come from the germline V gene. The CDR3 spells CASSLGNPRQGGYGYTF. The CDR3 coding sequence is TGTGCCAGCAGCTTAGGGAATCCGAGACAGGGAGGCTATGGCTACACCTTC.

The chain links TRBV19 to TRBJ1-1; a possible D gene is TRBD1 (5 bases). V gave up 4 bases and J gave up 2 bases, with 8 bases separating them. This CDR3 region has 13 residues. Germline-derived CDR1 and CDR2 are LNHDA and SQIVND (reference sequence). The CDR3 coding sequence is TGTGCCAGTAGTAATCAGGGAAACACTGAAGCTTTCTTT. As protein: CASSNQGNTEAFF.

This clone was seen more than once but under ten times. This chain connects TRBV19 to TRBJ2-1; TRBD2 matches at 8 bases. Germline V gene lookup returns CDR1 LNHDA and CDR2 SQIVND (reference sequence). This CDR3 spans 12 amino acids. V trimming: 5 bases; J trimming: 14 bases; junction bases outside the gene matches: 8. CDR3 coding DNA: TGTGCCAGTAGTTCTAGCGGGCAAGGGGAGTTCTTC. It translates to CASSSSGQGEFF.

The V and J genes are TRBV6-5 and TRBJ1-6; D remains ambiguous. Germline V gene sequence: CDR1 MNHEY, CDR2 SVGAGI. Trimming removed 0 bases from V and 5 bases from J, with 8 bases in between. The CDR3 consists of 15 residues. CDR3: CASSYSGGNNSPLHF. CDR3 DNA sequence: TGTGCCAGCAGTTACTCGGGAGGAAATAATTCACCCCTCCACTTT.